This TCR beta chain was documented in a study of cytomegalovirus exposure and HLA in healthy donors. Produced via immunoSEQ multiplex PCR; TCRdb's table is partial and in-frame only. Here the sample spans about 130,000 clones, roughly 95% being singletons. Concerning this clone: Its antigen remains unidentified.

Points from the study as a whole: Whilst most TCR sequences proved rare, a subset of public TCRs occurred across many donors. Subsequent analysis found a tendency for first-cohort TCR clusters to co-occur within the 100 to 150 validation repertoires. Cytomegalovirus-associated TCR beta chains were listed, numbering around 150. Reported performance of the classifier showed diagnosis of cytomegalovirus status with high specificity and sensitivity.

Per germline, CDR1 MDHEN and CDR2 SYDVKM. This CDR3 contains 13 residues. V lost 7 bases to trimming and J lost 2 bases; unmatched junction nucleotides: 5. V is TRBV28 and J is TRBJ2-7; TRBD1 aligns across 7 bases. Sequences were obtained from PBMCs. The sequence derives from a man between 18 and 35 years old in good health and CMV-seronegative. DNA of the CDR3: TGTGCCAGCACCCTGGGACAGACCTACGAGCAGTACTTC. The encoded protein is CASTLGQTYEQYF.